A single sample gave rise to the 5 T cell receptor beta chains below, sequenced in a study of blood T cell repertoires in COVID-19. Some clones are missing from TCRdb's copy, which holds only in-frame ones; the method was immunoSEQ multiplex PCR. This table holds about 87,000 clones, around nine tenths found once. Sequences were obtained from peripheral blood. The receptors originated from a man aged 35 to 55 with acute or convalescent COVID-19.

The rearrangement joins TRBV29-1 to TRBJ2-5, with TRBD2 identical over 11 bases. From germline, CDR1 is SQVTM and CDR2 ANQGSEA. There are 13 residues in the CDR3. V lost 6 bases to trimming and J lost 4 bases; unmatched junction nucleotides: 4. The DNA of the CDR3 is TGCAGCGTGACCCTAGCGGGGGGAGAGACCCAGTACTTC. It encodes CSVTLAGGETQYF. The whole variable domain, filled in from reference TRBV29-1 and TRBJ2-5, reads SAVISQKPSRDICQRGTSLTIQCQVDSQVTMMFWYRQQPGQSLTLIATANQGSEATYESGFVIDKFPISRPNLTFSTLTVSNMSPEDSSIYLCSVTLAGGETQYFGPGTRLLVL.

The J gene is TRBJ2-2, the V gene TRBV7-9; 8 bases fit TRBD1. After removal of 5 bases from V and 4 bases from J, the junction contained 6 bases not matched to a gene. The CDR3 has 15 amino acids. Germline V gene sequence: CDR1 SEHNR, CDR2 FQNEAQ (reference sequence). For the CDR3, the DNA is TGTGCCAGCAGCATCACGACAGGGGTCACCGGGGAGCTGTTTTTT. Amino acid sequence: CASSITTGVTGELFF. The full variable domain, with the rest looked up from reference TRBV7-9 and TRBJ2-2, is DTGVSQNPRHKITKRGQNVTFRCDPISEHNRLYWYRQTLGQGPEFLTYFQNEAQLEKSRLLSDRFSAERPKGSFSTLEIQRTEQGDSAMYLCASSITTGVTGELFFGEGSRLTVL.

This clone was seen only once. The chain is built from TRBV19 and TRBJ2-1; TRBD2 matches 8 bases. There are 13 residues in the CDR3. J gave up 9 bases and V 5 bases, and 6 bases lay outside the gene matches. Germline V gene sequence: CDR1 LNHDA, CDR2 SQIVND (reference sequence). The CDR3 here is CASSGTSVGEQFF. Written as DNA, the CDR3 is TGTGCCAGTAGTGGGACTAGTGTCGGTGAGCAGTTCTTC.

This clone was seen a handful of times. This chain links TRBV11-2 with TRBJ2-3, with D possibly matching TRBD2 (5 bases). Trimming took 8 bases from V and 5 from J, leaving 8 bases between them. The CDR3 covers 11 residues. Germline V gene lookup returns CDR1 SGHAT and CDR2 FQNNGV. The CDR3 here is CASRRGDTQYF. CDR3 nucleotide sequence: TGTGCCAGCCGTCGGGGAGATACGCAGTATTTT.

This clone was observed a single time. The chain employs TRBV4-1 and TRBJ2-2; maybe TRBD2 (5 bases). This CDR3 has 15 amino acids. Germline CDR1 MGHRA, CDR2 YSYEKL. Trimming took off 3 bases at V and 6 bases at J, with 14 bases between the two ends. The CDR3 here is CASSQMRAEAGELFF. The CDR3 nucleotides are TGCGCCAGCAGCCAGATGAGGGCCGAGGCCGGGGAGCTGTTTTTT.